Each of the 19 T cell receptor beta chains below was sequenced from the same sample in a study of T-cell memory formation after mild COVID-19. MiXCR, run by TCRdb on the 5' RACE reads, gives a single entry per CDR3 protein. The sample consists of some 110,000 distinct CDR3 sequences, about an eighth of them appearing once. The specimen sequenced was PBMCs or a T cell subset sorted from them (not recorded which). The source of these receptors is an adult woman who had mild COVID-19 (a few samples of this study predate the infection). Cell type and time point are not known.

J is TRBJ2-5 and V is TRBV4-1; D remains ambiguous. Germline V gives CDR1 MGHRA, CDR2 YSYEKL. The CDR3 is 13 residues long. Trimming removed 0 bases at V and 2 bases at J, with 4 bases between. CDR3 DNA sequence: TGCGCCAGCAGCCAAGAGCGACAAGAGACCCAGTACTTC. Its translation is CASSQERQETQYF.

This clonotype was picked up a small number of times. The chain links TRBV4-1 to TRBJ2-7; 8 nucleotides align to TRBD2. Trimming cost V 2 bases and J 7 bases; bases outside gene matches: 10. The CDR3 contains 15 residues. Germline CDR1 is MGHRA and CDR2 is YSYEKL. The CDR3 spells CASSQSSGISEEQYF. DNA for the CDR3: TGCGCCAGCAGCCAAAGTAGCGGGATTTCGGAGGAGCAGTACTTC.

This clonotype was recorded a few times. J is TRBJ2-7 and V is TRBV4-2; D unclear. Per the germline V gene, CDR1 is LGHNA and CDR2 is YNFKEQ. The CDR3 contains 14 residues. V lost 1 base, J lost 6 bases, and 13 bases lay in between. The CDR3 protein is CASSQGHLPGEQYF. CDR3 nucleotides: TGTGCCAGCAGCCAAGGCCACCTCCCCGGCGAGCAGTACTTC.

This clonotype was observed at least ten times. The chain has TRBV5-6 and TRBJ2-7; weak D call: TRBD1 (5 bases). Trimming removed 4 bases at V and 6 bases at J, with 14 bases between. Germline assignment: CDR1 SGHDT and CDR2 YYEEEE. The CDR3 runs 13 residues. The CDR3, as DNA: TGTGCCAGCAGCGCTAACCAGGGTAGCGAGCAGTACTTC. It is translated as CASSANQGSEQYF.

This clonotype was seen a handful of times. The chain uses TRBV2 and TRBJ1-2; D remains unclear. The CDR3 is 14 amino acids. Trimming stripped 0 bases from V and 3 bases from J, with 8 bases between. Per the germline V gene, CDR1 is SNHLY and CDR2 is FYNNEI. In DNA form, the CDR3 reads TGTGCCAGCAGTGAAGCTCCGACGCACTATGGCTACACCTTC. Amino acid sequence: CASSEAPTHYGYTF.

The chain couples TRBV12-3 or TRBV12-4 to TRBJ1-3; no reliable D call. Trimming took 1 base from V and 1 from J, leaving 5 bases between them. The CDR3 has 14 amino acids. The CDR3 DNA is TGTGCCAGCAGTTTAGACACATCTGGAAACACCATATATTTT. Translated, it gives CASSLDTSGNTIYF.

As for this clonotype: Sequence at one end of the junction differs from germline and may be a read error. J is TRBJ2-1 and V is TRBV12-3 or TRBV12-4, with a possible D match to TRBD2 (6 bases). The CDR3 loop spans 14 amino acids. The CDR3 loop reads CASSFTGVYNEQFF. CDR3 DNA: TGTGCAAGCAGTTTTACGGGGGTTTACAATGAGCAGTTCTTC.

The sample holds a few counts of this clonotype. CDR3 loop: CASSLWQALSGANVLTF. The CDR3 DNA reads as TGTGCCAGCAGCTTATGGCAGGCCCTCTCTGGGGCCAACGTCCTGACTTTC. J is TRBJ2-6 and V is TRBV7-2; D remains ambiguous. CDR1 and CDR2 (germline): SGHTA, FQGNSA. Trimming stripped 2 bases from V and 0 bases from J, with 11 bases between. The CDR3 spans 17 residues.

The CDR3 DNA is TGCGCCAGCAGCTTCGAGGAGGGGGGTGAGCAGTTCTTC. This translates into CASSFEEGGEQFF. The chain recombines TRBV5-1 with TRBJ2-1; TRBD1 or TRBD2 may be the D gene (6 bases each). CDR3 size: 13 residues. The germline gives CDR1 SGHRS, CDR2 YFSETQ. V lost 2 bases to trimming and J lost 9 bases, with 12 bases between them.

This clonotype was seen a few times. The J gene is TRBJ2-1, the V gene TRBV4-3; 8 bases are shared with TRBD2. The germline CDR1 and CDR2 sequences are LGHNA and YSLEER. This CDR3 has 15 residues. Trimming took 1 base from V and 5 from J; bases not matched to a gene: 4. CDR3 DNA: TGCGCCAGCAGCCAAGTAGCGGGAAGGGACAATGAGCAGTTCTTC. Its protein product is CASSQVAGRDNEQFF.

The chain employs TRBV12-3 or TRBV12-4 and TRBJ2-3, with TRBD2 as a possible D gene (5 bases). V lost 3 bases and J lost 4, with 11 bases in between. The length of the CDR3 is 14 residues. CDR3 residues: CASSFRRSSDTQYF. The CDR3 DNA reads TGTGCCAGCAGTTTTAGGAGGTCTTCAGATACGCAGTATTTT.

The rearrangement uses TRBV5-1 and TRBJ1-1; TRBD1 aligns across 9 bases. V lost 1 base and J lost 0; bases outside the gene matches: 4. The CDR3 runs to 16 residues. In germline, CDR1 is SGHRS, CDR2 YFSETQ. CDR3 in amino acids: CASSLIQGAVNTEAFF. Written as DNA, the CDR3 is TGCGCCAGCAGCTTGATACAGGGGGCCGTGAACACTGAAGCTTTCTTT.

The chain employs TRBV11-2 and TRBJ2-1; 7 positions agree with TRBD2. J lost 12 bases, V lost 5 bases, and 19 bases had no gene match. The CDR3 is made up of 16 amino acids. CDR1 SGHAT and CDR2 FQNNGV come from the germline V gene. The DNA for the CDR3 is TGTGCCAGCAGCAAAGAGGAAGGGGAGGGACGGCCTCGGCAGTTCTTC. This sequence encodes CASSKEEGEGRPRQFF.

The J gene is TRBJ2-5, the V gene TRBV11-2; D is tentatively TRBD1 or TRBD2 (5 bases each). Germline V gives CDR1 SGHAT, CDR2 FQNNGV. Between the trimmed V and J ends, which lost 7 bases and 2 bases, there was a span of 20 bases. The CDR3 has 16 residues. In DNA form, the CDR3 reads TGTGCCAGCAACATACAATGGGACGCCATTCAAGAGACCCAGTACTTC. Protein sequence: CASNIQWDAIQETQYF.

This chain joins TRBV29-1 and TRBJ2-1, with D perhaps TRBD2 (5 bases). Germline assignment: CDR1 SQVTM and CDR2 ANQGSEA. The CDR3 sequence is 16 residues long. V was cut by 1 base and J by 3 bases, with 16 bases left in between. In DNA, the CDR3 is TGCAGCGTTGAAGCCGTTTTGAGAGGGAGCTACAATGAGCAGTTCTTC. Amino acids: CSVEAVLRGSYNEQFF.

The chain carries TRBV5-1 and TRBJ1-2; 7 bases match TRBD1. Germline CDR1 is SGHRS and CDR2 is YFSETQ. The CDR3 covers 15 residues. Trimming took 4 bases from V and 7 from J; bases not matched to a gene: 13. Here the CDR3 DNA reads TGCGCCAGCAGCAATTCGACAGGGAATTCGGCTGGCTACACCTTC. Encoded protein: CASSNSTGNSAGYTF.

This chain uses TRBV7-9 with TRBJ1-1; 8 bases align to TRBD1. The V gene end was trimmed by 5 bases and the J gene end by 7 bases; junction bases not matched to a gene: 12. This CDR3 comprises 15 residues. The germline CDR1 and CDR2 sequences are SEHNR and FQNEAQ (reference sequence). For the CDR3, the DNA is TGTGCCAGCAGCCCCTCACAGGGGGAGAGAAATGAAGCTTTCTTT. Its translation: CASSPSQGERNEAFF. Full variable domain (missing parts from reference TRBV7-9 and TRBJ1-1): DTGVSQNPRHKITKRGQNVTFRCDPISEHNRLYWYRQTLGQGPEFLTYFQNEAQLEKSRLLSDRFSAERPKGSFSTLEIQRTEQGDSAMYLCASSPSQGERNEAFFGQGTRLTVV.

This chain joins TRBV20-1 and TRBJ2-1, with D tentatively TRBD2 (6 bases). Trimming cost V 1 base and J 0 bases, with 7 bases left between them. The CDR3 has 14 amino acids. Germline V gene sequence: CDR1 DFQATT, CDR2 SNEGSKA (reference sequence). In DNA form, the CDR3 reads TGCAGTGCTAGAGCCGGGGGCTCCTACAATGAGCAGTTCTTC. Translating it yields CSARAGGSYNEQFF.

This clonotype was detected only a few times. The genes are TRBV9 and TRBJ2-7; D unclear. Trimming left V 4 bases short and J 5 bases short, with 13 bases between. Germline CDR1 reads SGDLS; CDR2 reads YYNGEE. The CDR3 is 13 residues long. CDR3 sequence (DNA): TGTGCCAGCAGCCGAGAGGATGGGCACGAGCAGTACTTC. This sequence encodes CASSREDGHEQYF.